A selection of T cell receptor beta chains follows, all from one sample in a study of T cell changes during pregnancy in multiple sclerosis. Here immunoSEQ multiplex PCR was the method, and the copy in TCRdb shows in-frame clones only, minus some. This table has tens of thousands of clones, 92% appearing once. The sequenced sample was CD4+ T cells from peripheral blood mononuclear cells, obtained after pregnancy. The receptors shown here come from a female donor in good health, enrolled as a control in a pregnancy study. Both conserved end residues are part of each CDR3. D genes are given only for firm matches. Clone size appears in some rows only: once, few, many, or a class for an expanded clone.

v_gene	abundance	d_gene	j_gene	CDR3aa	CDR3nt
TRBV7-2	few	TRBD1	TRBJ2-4	CASSSGGAKNIQYF	TGTGCCAGCAGCTCAGGGGGAGCCAAAAACATTCAGTACTTC
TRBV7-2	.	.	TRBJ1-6	CASSLVSIPTNSPLHF	TGTGCCAGCAGCTTAGTAAGCATCCCCACTAATTCACCCCTCCACTTT
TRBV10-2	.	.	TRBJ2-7	CASRNGVSYEQYF	TGCGCCAGCCGAAACGGGGTCAGCTACGAGCAGTACTTC
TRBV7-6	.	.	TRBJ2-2	CASSLSTAPNTGELFF	TGTGCCAGCAGCTTATCGACAGCCCCGAACACCGGGGAGCTGTTTTTT
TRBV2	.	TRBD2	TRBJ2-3	CASSAGLAGGQVSPRF	TGTGCCAGCAGTGCCGGACTAGCGGGGGGCCAGGTCTCCCCTCGATTT
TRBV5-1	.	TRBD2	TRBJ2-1	CASSLRTSGGPRDNVEQFF	TGCGCCAGCAGCCTACGGACTAGCGGGGGACCGAGGGACAATGTTGAGCAGTTCTTC
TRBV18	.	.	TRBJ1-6	CASSVAVLSSYNSPLHF	TGTGCCAGCTCAGTGGCGGTTTTAAGCTCCTATAATTCACCCCTCCACTTT
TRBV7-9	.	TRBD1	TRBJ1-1	CASSSLEGQLEGFF	TGTGCCAGCAGCTCCCTCGAGGGACAGCTTGAAGGTTTCTTT
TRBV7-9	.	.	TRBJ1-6	CASSPGGNSPLHF	TGTGCCAGCAGCCCGGGGGGGAATTCACCCCTCCACTTT
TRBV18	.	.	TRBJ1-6	CASSPFGGGGSDSPLHF	TGTGCCAGCTCACCCTTCGGGGGGGGAGGAAGTGATTCACCCCTCCACTTT
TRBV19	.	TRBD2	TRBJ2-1	CASTGWGGEQFF	TGTGCCAGTACCGGTTGGGGGGGTGAGCAGTTCTTC
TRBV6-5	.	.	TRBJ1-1	CASSYSSGRANTEAFF	TGTGCCAGCAGTTACAGCTCGGGCAGGGCGAACACTGAAGCTTTCTTT
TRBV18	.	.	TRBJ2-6	CASSPGQSGANVLTF	TGTGCCAGCTCACCAGGACAGTCTGGGGCCAACGTCCTGACTTTC
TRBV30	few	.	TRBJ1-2	CAWSVGGVSYTF	TGTGCCTGGAGTGTTGGAGGGGTAAGCTACACCTTC
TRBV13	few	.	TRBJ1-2	CASSRSGETYGYTF	TGTGCCAGCAGCCGCTCGGGGGAAACCTATGGCTACACCTTC
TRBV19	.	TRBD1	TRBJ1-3	CASSDPGTASSGNTIYF	TGTGCCAGTAGTGACCCCGGGACAGCGAGCTCTGGAAACACCATATATTTT
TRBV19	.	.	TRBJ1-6	CASSLSGQSNSPLHF	TGTGCCAGTAGTCTCTCCGGACAGTCTAATTCACCCCTCCACTTT
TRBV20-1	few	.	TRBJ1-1	CSAREAGEAFF	TGCAGTGCTAGAGAAGCAGGAGAAGCTTTCTTT
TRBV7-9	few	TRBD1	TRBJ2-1	CASSFEAGGFF	TGTGCCAGCAGCTTTGAGGCAGGGGGGTTCTTC
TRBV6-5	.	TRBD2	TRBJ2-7	CASSPPGGLNYEQYF	TGTGCCAGCAGCCCACCCGGGGGGTTAAACTACGAGCAGTACTTC
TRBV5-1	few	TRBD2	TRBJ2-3	CASSLRGSGGSDTQYF	TGCGCCAGCAGCTTGCGGGGTAGCGGGGGTTCAGATACGCAGTATTTT
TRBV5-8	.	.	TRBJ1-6	CASSLWAGSSPPLHF	TGTGCCAGCAGCCTCTGGGCGGGATCTTCGCCACCCCTCCACTTT
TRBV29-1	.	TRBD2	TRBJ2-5	CSVEDRQRGETQYF	TGCAGCGTTGAAGATCGCCAGCGGGGAGAGACCCAGTACTTC
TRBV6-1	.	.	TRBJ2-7	CASEEGSRSYEQYF	TGTGCCAGCGAGGAGGGGTCGAGGAGTTACGAGCAGTACTTC
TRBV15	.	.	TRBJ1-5	CATSREGANQPQHF	TGTGCCACCAGCAGAGAGGGGGCCAATCAGCCCCAGCATTTT
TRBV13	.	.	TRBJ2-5	CASSSYLYQETQYF	TGTGCCAGCAGCTCTTACTTGTACCAAGAGACCCAGTACTTC
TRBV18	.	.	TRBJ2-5	CASSRVRQQETQYF	TGTGCCAGCTCGCGGGTCCGCCAACAAGAGACCCAGTACTTC
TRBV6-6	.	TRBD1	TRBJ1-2	CASSYRQGGNGYTF	TGTGCCAGCAGTTACAGGCAGGGGGGCAATGGCTACACCTTC
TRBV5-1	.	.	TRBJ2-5	CASSPRGPETQYF	TGCGCCAGCAGCCCCCGAGGGCCGGAGACCCAGTACTTC
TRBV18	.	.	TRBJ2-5	CASSSLVGETQYF	TGTGCCAGCTCATCCCTAGTGGGAGAGACCCAGTACTTC
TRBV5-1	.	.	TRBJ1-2	CASSLVVQFGPGGYTF	TGCGCCAGCAGCTTGGTAGTGCAGTTTGGCCCGGGGGGCTACACCTTC
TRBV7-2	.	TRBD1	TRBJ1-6	CASSLHGQGGSPLHF	TGTGCCAGCAGCTTACACGGACAGGGAGGTTCACCCCTCCACTTT
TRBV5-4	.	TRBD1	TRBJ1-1	CASRIDRGKAFF	TGTGCCAGCAGGATTGACAGGGGGAAAGCTTTCTTT
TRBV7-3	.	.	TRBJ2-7	CASSLSSYEQYF	TGTGCCAGCAGCCTCAGCTCCTACGAGCAGTACTTC
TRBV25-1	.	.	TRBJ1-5	CASTQGHNQPQHF	TGTGCCAGCACCCAGGGGCACAATCAGCCCCAGCATTTT
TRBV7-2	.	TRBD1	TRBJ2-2	CASSSRTGEGTGELFF	TGTGCCAGCAGCTCCCGGACAGGGGAGGGGACCGGGGAGCTGTTTTTT
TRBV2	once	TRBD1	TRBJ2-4	CAEGAVGKNIQYF	TGTGCCGAGGGGGCGGTGGGCAAAAACATTCAGTACTTC